Listed below are T cell receptor beta chains from one sample, sequenced in a study of T cell repertoires in urothelial bladder cancer. Measured with immunoSEQ multiplex PCR; TCRdb has only the in-frame clones, and not every one. The repertoire has 6,800 or so clones, around 75% of them found once; the top ten carry roughly 12%. Sequencing was done on a sample of tumor-infiltrating cells from bladder cancer. The receptor set was obtained from a human donor with urothelial carcinoma. Each CDR3 is given with its conserved first and last residue. Each record gives: clone size, D gene, J gene, V gene, CDR3 DNA, CDR3 protein. D genes are given only for firm matches. A clone size is listed for some rows: how often the clone was seen (once, few, many), or a class if it is expanded.

once TRBD2 TRBJ2-3 TRBV9 TGTGCCAGCAGCAGACGGGACTACACAGATACGCAGTATTTT CASSRRDYTDTQYF
. . TRBJ2-2 TRBV9 TGTGCCAGCACCATACAGGGAACGAACACCGGGGAGCTGTTTTTT CASTIQGTNTGELFF
. . TRBJ2-7 TRBV11-2 TGTGCCAGCAGCTTAGATCCCGGGAACCCGTACTTC CASSLDPGNPYF
medium-sized TRBD1 TRBJ1-2 TRBV7-8 TGTGCCAGCAGCTCTGGACAGGGTCGTAACTATGGCTACACCTTC CASSSGQGRNYGYTF
. . TRBJ2-5 TRBV29-1 TGCAGCGTTGACGTACAGGCCGTATCCCAGTACTTC CSVDVQAVSQYF
. . TRBJ2-1 TRBV6-1 TGTGCCAGCAGTGAAAGTCCGCAGACAGTTTACAATGAGCAGTTCTTC CASSESPQTVYNEQFF
few . TRBJ1-6 TRBV19 TGTGCCAGTAGTAGGTCTGGCAGAGGTAATTCACCCCTCCACTTT CASSRSGRGNSPLHF
. . TRBJ1-1 TRBV5-6 TGTGCCAGCAGCTTCCAGGGATCGTCGGGCACTGAAGCTTTCTTT CASSFQGSSGTEAFF
. . TRBJ1-2 TRBV5-5 TGTGCCAGCAGCTTGGACCCCCATAACTATGGCTACACCTTC CASSLDPHNYGYTF
. . TRBJ1-2 TRBV11-2 TGTGCCAGCAGCTCCTTCTGGAGCTATGGCTACACCTTC CASSSFWSYGYTF
. . TRBJ2-3 TRBV10-2 TGCGCCTGCTGGAGGGGTTTATACCTCCCAGATACGCAGTATTTT CACWRGLYLPDTQYF
few . TRBJ2-5 TRBV4-1 TGCGCCAGCAGCCGACGTACGGGGGCAGGTCAAGAGACCCAGTACTTC CASSRRTGAGQETQYF
. . TRBJ1-1 TRBV6-5 TGTGCCAGCAGGATCATACAGGGCCCCACTGAAGCTTTCTTT CASRIIQGPTEAFF
. . TRBJ2-5 TRBV2 TGTGCCAGCAGCGGAAAGACCCAGTACTTC CASSGKTQYF
. TRBD2 TRBJ2-3 TRBV30 TGTGCCTGGAGTGTAGGGCTAGCGGGGGTTGGCCTAAATCCAGATACGCAGTATTTT CAWSVGLAGVGLNPDTQYF
few TRBD2 TRBJ2-1 TRBV4-1 TGCGCCAGCAGCCGTAGCGGGAGCTCCTACAATGAGCAGTTCTTC CASSRSGSSYNEQFF
. . TRBJ2-7 TRBV19 TGTGCCAGTAGTATGGGAGGTTTCACCCCTGACGACGAGCAGTACTTC CASSMGGFTPDDEQYF
. . TRBJ2-1 TRBV2 TGTGCCAGCAGCGAATGGTCGGGGTACAATGAGCAGTTCTTC CASSEWSGYNEQFF